The 13 T cell receptor beta chains below all came from one sample that was sequenced in a study of T cells in Graves' hyperthyroidism and ophthalmopathy. The TCR beta CDR3 regions underwent amplification using RNA transcripts as the source. The primer set for the first-round RT-PCR of the TCR CDR3 was HTBI. TCRdb recomputed calls from the multiplex PCR reads with MiXCR, one row per CDR3 protein. The data contain 380,000 or so distinct CDR3 sequences, over 15% of them singletons. Sample: blood. Receptor source: a woman under 30 with Graves' hyperthyroidism.

The chain carries TRBV12-3 or TRBV12-4 and TRBJ2-7; a possible D gene is TRBD2 (6 bases). V was cut by 6 bases and J by 3 bases, with 12 bases left in between. The CDR3 length is 13 residues. The CDR3 is CASSAGRYYEQYF. The CDR3, as DNA: TGTGCCAGCAGCGCGGGACGGTACTACGAGCAGTACTTC.

The rearrangement links TRBV20-1 to TRBJ1-6, with unresolved D. CDR1 is DFQATT, CDR2 SNEGSKA, per germline (reference sequence). With 6 bases removed from V and 7 bases from J, the gap between germline ends came to 19 bases. CDR3 size: 15 residues. CDR3 sequence reads: CSAPPGQLVNSPLHF. The CDR3 nucleotides are TGCAGTGCCCCCCCTGGGCAGTTAGTGAATTCACCCCTCCACTTT.

This clonotype has ten or more counts. A much larger clone sits a single nucleotide away, making a read error possible. V usage is TRBV6-5 and J usage is TRBJ1-2, with D possibly matching TRBD1 (5 bases). Trimming removed 0 bases from V and 4 bases from J, with 6 bases in between. Germline V lookup: CDR1 MNHEY, CDR2 SVGAGI. CDR3 length: 13 amino acids. The CDR3 protein is CASSYSGAYGYTF. CDR3 nucleotides: TGTGCCAGCAGTTACTCAGGGGCCTATGGCTACACCTTC.

This clonotype was recorded many times. The rearrangement links TRBV20-1 to TRBJ2-5; D is unclear. This CDR3 spans 14 amino acids. CDR1 and CDR2 from the germline V gene are DFQATT and SNEGSKA (reference sequence). Trimming cost V 1 base and J 0 bases, with 9 bases left between them. Written as DNA, the CDR3 is TGCAGTGCTAGAGGGGTAGCCGACCAAGAGACCCAGTACTTC. Translating it yields CSARGVADQETQYF.

This clonotype was counted at least ten times. In DNA, the CDR3 is TGCAGCGTTGGCCCAGGGATGGAGACCCAGTACTTC. It translates to CSVGPGMETQYF. The J gene is TRBJ2-5, the V gene TRBV29-1; possible D gene TRBD1, 5 bases. The germline CDR1 and CDR2 sequences are SQVTM and ANQGSEA. This CDR3 spans 12 amino acids. Trimming left V 4 bases short and J 5 bases short, with 11 bases between.

Written as DNA, the CDR3 is TGTGCCAGCAGCTCCCAGCATAGCAATCAGCCCCAGCATTTT. This sequence encodes CASSSQHSNQPQHF. The J gene is TRBJ1-5, the V gene TRBV6-2 or TRBV6-3; D is uncertain. The V end was cut by 6 bases, the J end by 0 bases, with 9 bases between. The CDR3 contains 14 residues. From germline, CDR1 is MNHEY and CDR2 SVGEGT.

This clonotype was seen ten or more times. This chain links TRBV2 with TRBJ2-5; the match to TRBD2 covers 10 bases. Germline CDR1 is SNHLY and CDR2 is FYNNEI. V shed 2 bases, J shed 6 bases, and the junction held 3 bases outside the gene matches. This CDR3 is built from 14 residues. The CDR3 sequence: CASSEFSGGQTQYF. The CDR3 DNA reads as TGTGCCAGCAGTGAATTTAGCGGGGGGCAGACCCAGTACTTC.

About this clonotype itself: This may be a read error: a much more frequent sequence differs by one nucleotide. The V gene is TRBV5-4, the J gene TRBJ2-7; no firm D call. Germline V gene data show CDR1 as SGHNT and CDR2 as YYREEE (reference sequence). This CDR3 is built from 13 residues. CDR3: CASSLGKRDELYF. CDR3 sequence (DNA): TGTGCCAGCAGCTTGGGCAAGCGTGACGAGCTGTACTTC.

The CDR3 is CASSSSDRSGYTF. DNA for the CDR3: TGTGCCAGCAGTTCATCAGACAGGTCTGGCTACACCTTC. The V and J genes are TRBV11-2 and TRBJ1-2; perhaps TRBD1 as D (6 bases). Per the germline V gene, CDR1 is SGHAT and CDR2 is FQNNGV. V was clipped by 6 bases and J by 7 bases, with 15 bases between them. This CDR3 region has 13 residues.

The CDR3 sequence is CASYRRTGHNGGTEAFF. DNA for the CDR3: TGTGCCAGCTACCGGAGGACAGGGCATAACGGAGGCACTGAAGCTTTCTTT. This chain connects TRBV7-8 to TRBJ1-1; TRBD1 aligns across 8 bases. V was clipped by 8 bases and J by 4 bases; unmatched bases: 18. This CDR3 is built from 17 residues. CDR1 and CDR2 from the germline V gene are SGHVS and FQNEAQ. Filled out from reference TRBV7-8 and TRBJ1-1, the complete variable domain reads GAGVSQSPRYKVAKRGQDVALRCDPISGHVSLFWYQQALGQGPEFLTYFQNEAQLDKSGLPSDRFFAERPEGSVSTLKIQRTQQEDSAVYLCASYRRTGHNGGTEAFFGQGTRLTVV.

The chain links TRBV4-1 to TRBJ2-5, with 12 bases fitting TRBD2. J was trimmed by 2 bases and V by 0 bases; bases with no gene match: 1. Germline loops: CDR1 MGHRA, CDR2 YSYEKL. This CDR3 is 16 amino acids long. The CDR3 here is CASSQDGTSGQETQYF. The CDR3 DNA follows: TGCGCCAGCAGCCAAGATGGGACTAGCGGGCAAGAGACCCAGTACTTC.

Ten or more counts support this clonotype. The chain recombines TRBV20-1 with TRBJ2-5, with 10 bases fitting TRBD1. V lost 7 bases, J lost 5 bases, and 19 bases stayed unmatched. Germline CDR1 and CDR2: DFQATT and SNEGSKA (reference sequence). The CDR3 loop spans 17 amino acids. CDR3 loop: CSVRGGRDRGPKETQYF. CDR3 in DNA: TGCAGTGTCAGAGGTGGCCGAGACAGGGGGCCAAAGGAGACCCAGTACTTC.

The V gene is TRBV24-1, the J gene TRBJ2-5, with unresolved D. CDR1 and CDR2 from the germline V gene are KGHDR and SFDVKD. The V end lost 0 bases, the J end lost 4 bases, and 5 bases lay between the germline ends. This CDR3 comprises 13 residues. CDR3 nucleotide sequence: TGTGCCACCAGTGATTTGAGGGCAGAGACCCAGTACTTC. Translation: CATSDLRAETQYF.